A single sample gave rise to the 16 T cell receptor beta chains below, sequenced in a study of neurological immune-mediated disorders. TCRdb itself ran the 5' RACE reads through MiXCR, one entry per CDR3 protein. The data show around 65,000 distinct CDR3 sequences, roughly 5.6% seen once. The sequenced sample consisted of PBMCs. The receptor source for this set is a human donor with multiple sclerosis. The donor label of this sample is uncertain.

This clonotype has at least ten counts. CDR3 nucleotide sequence: TGCAGTGCATGGACAGGGGGCTCCAATGAAAAACTGTTTTTT. Translated: CSAWTGGSNEKLFF. This chain joins TRBV20-1 and TRBJ1-4, with 11 bases fitting TRBD1. CDR3 length equals 14 residues. The V gene's germline CDR1 is DFQATT and CDR2 SNEGSKA (reference sequence). V trimming: 6 bases; J trimming: 5 bases; junction bases outside the gene matches: 5.

This chain connects TRBV20-1 to TRBJ1-1; a possible D gene is TRBD1 (6 bases). This CDR3 is 13 amino acids long. Germline assignment: CDR1 DFQATT and CDR2 SNEGSKA (reference sequence). The ends were cut back, 3 bases at V and 1 base at J, with 9 bases in the middle. The CDR3 sequence: CSARDSWNTEAFF. In DNA form, the CDR3 reads TGCAGTGCTAGGGACAGTTGGAACACTGAAGCTTTCTTT.

The genes are TRBV20-1 and TRBJ2-7, with a weak D call TRBD1 (7 bases). The germline V gene encodes CDR1 DFQATT and CDR2 SNEGSKA (reference sequence). The CDR3 runs 16 residues. The V end was cut by 0 bases, the J end by 4 bases, with 19 bases between. For the CDR3, the DNA is TGCAGTGCTAGAGATGGAGGGGGCGACAGCAGATACGAGCAGTACTTC. Translating it yields CSARDGGGDSRYEQYF.

In this sample, this clonotype turned up many times. The chain carries TRBV5-6 and TRBJ2-4; tentative D call: TRBD2 (6 bases). Between the trimmed V and J ends, which lost 1 base and 0 bases, there was a span of 14 bases. CDR1 and CDR2 (germline): SGHDT, YYEEEE. This CDR3 region has 17 residues. Written as DNA, the CDR3 is TGTGCCAGCAGCTTGCCCGGGACTCTTTTAGCCAAAAACATTCAGTACTTC. This sequence encodes CASSLPGTLLAKNIQYF.

This clonotype showed up many times. The gene calls are TRBV5-6 and TRBJ2-7; tentatively, D is TRBD2 (6 bases). Germline CDR1 reads SGHDT; CDR2 reads YYEEEE. The V end was cut by 5 bases, the J end by 7 bases, with 19 bases between. This CDR3 is built from 14 residues. The CDR3 sequence is CASSYPGLLREQYF. For the CDR3, the DNA is TGTGCCAGCAGTTACCCGGGACTCTTGAGGGAGCAGTACTTC.

This clonotype was observed at least ten times. V is TRBV6-5 and J is TRBJ2-5; 9 nucleotides agree with TRBD2. The CDR3 consists of 15 residues. Germline V gene sequence: CDR1 MNHEY, CDR2 SVGAGI. V lost 2 bases, J lost 5 bases, and 6 bases stayed unmatched. The CDR3 DNA follows: TGTGCCAGCAGTTACGTGGCGGGGGGGTGGGAGACCCAGTACTTC. Protein sequence: CASSYVAGGWETQYF.

J is TRBJ2-7 and V is TRBV5-1, with TRBD1 matching 8 bases. The germline CDR1 and CDR2 sequences are SGHRS and YFSETQ. J gave up 3 bases and V 4 bases, and 6 bases lay outside the gene matches. The CDR3 contains 14 residues. CDR3 nucleotide sequence: TGCGCCAGCAGCCCGAACAGGGGGGTCTACGAGCAGTACTTC. This codes for CASSPNRGVYEQYF.

At least ten counts were recorded for this clonotype. The chain links TRBV20-1 to TRBJ1-1; possibly TRBD1 for D (6 bases). Germline CDR1 DFQATT, CDR2 SNEGSKA (reference sequence). This CDR3 is 16 amino acids long. V was shortened by 5 bases and J by 1 base, with 20 bases between the two germline ends. CDR3 sequence (DNA): TGCAGTGCTGGGGACCTCTACAGGGAGAAGAACACTGAAGCTTTCTTT. Amino acid sequence: CSAGDLYREKNTEAFF.

This clonotype has a count of ten or more. J is TRBJ1-2 and V is TRBV5-1; D is uncertain. CDR1 is SGHRS and CDR2 is YFSETQ in the germline V gene. V was pared by 1 base and J by 6 bases, with 19 bases between. The CDR3 has 16 amino acids. The CDR3 is CASSLRSSVGSNGYTF. The CDR3 region has the DNA TGCGCCAGCAGCTTGCGTAGTTCTGTGGGCTCCAATGGCTACACCTTC.

The chain recombines TRBV30 with TRBJ2-3, with 8 nucleotides matching TRBD2. Germline CDR1 and CDR2: GTSNPN and SVGIG (reference sequence). The CDR3 spans 14 residues. Trimming at V came to 4 bases and at J to 5 bases, leaving 8 bases not matched to a gene. CDR3 DNA: TGTGCCTGGAAGGTCGGGGGGGCAGTAGATACGCAGTATTTT. Protein: CAWKVGGAVDTQYF.

This clonotype was recorded many times. The gene calls are TRBV4-1 and TRBJ1-1, with no clear D. Germline V gene lookup returns CDR1 MGHRA and CDR2 YSYEKL. There are 14 residues in the CDR3. Trimming pared 5 bases from V and 1 base from J, leaving 11 bases between. The CDR3 nucleotides are TGCGCCAGCAGCTCCCGCCACGAGAACACTGAAGCTTTCTTT. Encoded protein: CASSSRHENTEAFF.

This clonotype was counted ten times or more. Compared with germline, one end of the junction differs, possibly owing to a read error. The genes are TRBV20-1 and TRBJ2-7; no definite D call. This CDR3 contains 11 residues. The germline V gene encodes CDR1 DFQATT and CDR2 SNEGSKA (reference sequence). The CDR3 sequence is CSAGEAYEQYF. DNA of the CDR3: TGCAGTGCTGGAGAAGCCTACGAGCAGTACTTC.

This clonotype was detected ten times or more. The chain employs TRBV7-9 and TRBJ2-7; the D is unclear. Germline V gives CDR1 SEHNR, CDR2 FQNEAQ (reference sequence). The CDR3 is 14 residues long. V was shortened by 1 base and J by 3 bases, with 10 bases between the two germline ends. The CDR3 DNA reads as TGTGCCAGCAGCTTAGGTTTCGTGGACTACGAGCAGTACTTC. Translating it yields CASSLGFVDYEQYF.

This clonotype occurred many times. V gene TRBV12-3 or TRBV12-4 combines with J gene TRBJ1-2; 8 bases agree with TRBD1. J lost 2 bases, V lost 5 bases, and 7 bases had no gene match. This CDR3 region has 15 residues. CDR3 region: CASSPRQGPNYGYTF. As DNA, the CDR3 is TGTGCCAGCAGTCCTCGACAGGGGCCGAACTATGGCTACACCTTC.

Ten or more counts support this clonotype. The gene calls are TRBV5-1 and TRBJ2-2; D is undetermined. The CDR3 contains 13 residues. V lost 0 bases to trimming and J lost 6 bases, with 6 bases between them. Germline V gives CDR1 SGHRS, CDR2 YFSETQ. The CDR3 bases are TGCGCCAGCAGCTTGGTAGGCGCCGGGGAGCTGTTTTTT. Protein sequence: CASSLVGAGELFF. Complete variable domain (other parts from reference TRBV5-1 and TRBJ2-2): KAGVTQTPRYLIKTRGQQVTLSCSPISGHRSVSWYQQTPGQGLQFLFEYFSETQRNKGNFPGRFSGRQFSNSRSEMNVSTLELGDSALYLCASSLVGAGELFFGEGSRLTVL.

This clonotype was detected many times. The gene calls are TRBV5-1 and TRBJ2-5; perhaps TRBD1 as D (6 bases). The CDR3 covers 15 residues. Trimming cost V 0 bases and J 1 base, with 10 bases left between them. From germline, CDR1 is SGHRS and CDR2 YFSETQ. In DNA, the CDR3 is TGCGCCAGCAGCTTGGAACAGGGCCTCCAAGAGACCCAGTACTTC. This codes for CASSLEQGLQETQYF.